This TCR beta chain comes out of a study of control samples from healthy donors and cancer patients. Produced via immunoSEQ multiplex PCR; TCRdb's table is partial and in-frame only. This sample has about 160,000 clones, with roughly 89% found just once. V shed 2 bases and J shed 6 bases, with 8 bases lying between them. The germline V gene has CDR1 DFQATT and CDR2 SNEGSKA (reference sequence). The CDR3 contains 11 residues. This sequence originates from a man aged 30-40 years in good health. The rearrangement joins TRBV20-1 to TRBJ2-7; D ambiguous. The sample comprised blood. The CDR3 coding sequence is TGCAGTGCTAGAAACGAGCGCGAGCAGTACTTC. It yields the protein CSARNEREQYF.